What follows are 29 T cell receptor beta chains derived from one specimen sequenced in a study of T cell responses to AZD1222 COVID-19 vaccine. Only in-frame clones appear in the TCRdb table, and some are missing; sequencing was by immunoSEQ multiplex PCR. The sample comprises about 130,000 clones, over 80% of which are singletons, and less than 6.5% rests with the top ten. The specimen was peripheral blood, collected on day 0 of AZD1222 vaccination. The origin of the receptors is an adult in good health.

This chain connects TRBV18 to TRBJ1-6; TRBD1 matches at 7 bases. Germline lookup yields CDR1 KGHSH and CDR2 LQKENI. The CDR3 consists of 15 residues. The V and J ends lost 3 bases and 8 bases, in that order; junction bases with no gene match: 7. The CDR3 coding sequence is TGTGCCAGCTCACCGGCAGGGGGTACTGATTCACCCCTCCACTTT. Translating gives CASSPAGGTDSPLHF.

This clone was seen more than once but under ten times. The chain uses TRBV27 and TRBJ1-5, with a tentative D call TRBD1 (6 bases). The CDR3 runs to 14 residues. Germline assignment: CDR1 MNHEY and CDR2 SMNVEV (reference sequence). Deletions cut 2 bases from V and 7 bases from J, with 12 bases between. CDR3 in DNA: TGTGCCAGCAGTTTAGGGGCAGGGGTCCAGCCCCAGCATTTT. The encoded protein is CASSLGAGVQPQHF.

The chain links TRBV7-9 to TRBJ1-1; 9 bases line up with TRBD1. CDR1 SEHNR and CDR2 FQNEAQ come from the germline V gene (reference sequence). After removal of 6 bases from V and 3 bases from J, the junction contained 5 bases not matched to a gene. The CDR3 contains 14 residues. The CDR3 DNA reads as TGTGCCAGCAGTACACGACAGGGGGACACTGAAGCTTTCTTT. Its protein is CASSTRQGDTEAFF.

This chain connects TRBV10-1 to TRBJ2-7, with 10 bases aligning to TRBD2. This CDR3 region has 15 residues. J gave up 3 bases and V 6 bases, and 8 bases lay outside the gene matches. The germline gives CDR1 WNHNN, CDR2 SYGVQD (reference sequence). The CDR3 region is CASSDPIAGGYEQYF. The CDR3 nucleotides read TGCGCCAGCAGCGACCCTATAGCGGGAGGCTACGAGCAGTACTTC.

The chain carries TRBV19 and TRBJ1-2; 7 bases line up with TRBD1. J was trimmed by 0 bases and V by 5 bases; bases with no gene match: 6. The length of the CDR3 is 15 residues. From germline, CDR1 is LNHDA and CDR2 SQIVND (reference sequence). The CDR3 loop is CASSQTGAANYGYTF. CDR3 nucleotides: TGTGCCAGTAGTCAAACAGGGGCGGCTAACTATGGCTACACCTTC.

The chain carries TRBV27 and TRBJ1-2, with D possibly TRBD1 on 5 matching bases. Trimming removed 4 bases at V and 6 bases at J, with 15 bases between. Germline V gives CDR1 MNHEY, CDR2 SMNVEV (reference sequence). This CDR3 has 14 residues. In DNA form, the CDR3 reads TGTGCCAGCAGTTCACCCAGGGATAGAAATGGCTACACCTTC. It translates to CASSSPRDRNGYTF.

The chain has TRBV7-8 and TRBJ1-2, with 7 bases that match TRBD1. The CDR3 sequence is 17 residues long. The J segment lost 4 bases and the V segment lost 5 bases, leaving 16 bases of the junction unmatched. The germline CDR1 and CDR2 sequences are SGHVS and FQNEAQ. The CDR3 DNA reads TGTGCCAGCAGCCCCCCCCGGTGGAGGGGGCCGTCCTATGGCTACACCTTC. This encodes CASSPPRWRGPSYGYTF.

This chain connects TRBV6-1 to TRBJ1-5, with D unresolved. Trimming pared 2 bases from V and 0 bases from J, leaving 5 bases between. This CDR3 spans 14 amino acids. The germline gives CDR1 MNHNS, CDR2 SASEGT. CDR3 sequence (DNA): TGTGCCAGCAGTGAACAGGATAGCAATCAGCCCCAGCATTTT. Translated: CASSEQDSNQPQHF.

In its sample, this clone was seen once. CDR3 residues: CAWKQGQREFLGGLQETQYF. In nucleotides, the CDR3 is TGTGCCTGGAAACAGGGCCAGCGGGAGTTTTTGGGGGGCCTTCAAGAGACCCAGTACTTC. This chain uses TRBV30 with TRBJ2-5; 8 bases are shared with TRBD2. From germline, CDR1 is GTSNPN and CDR2 SVGIG (reference sequence). The CDR3 runs 20 residues. The V gene end was trimmed by 4 bases and the J gene end by 2 bases; junction bases not matched to a gene: 24.

This chain connects TRBV15 to TRBJ1-6, with D unclear. There are 15 residues in the CDR3. The germline CDR1 and CDR2 sequences are LNHNV and YYDKDF (reference sequence). Trimming removed 3 bases from V and 9 bases from J, with 15 bases in between. CDR3 coding DNA: TGTGCCACCAGCAGCTATTGGCCTGATCGTTCACCCCTCCACTTT. Encoded protein: CATSSYWPDRSPLHF.

The J gene is TRBJ1-2, the V gene TRBV6-1, with TRBD1 identical over 8 bases. Unmatched junction bases numbered 11, after V lost 3 bases and J lost 8 bases. There are 15 residues in the CDR3. Germline-derived CDR1 and CDR2 are MNHNS and SASEGT. The CDR3 protein is CASSDRGTGTNGYTF. The CDR3 bases are TGTGCCAGCAGTGACCGAGGGACAGGTACAAACGGCTACACCTTC.

J is TRBJ1-1 and V is TRBV6-6, with D possibly being TRBD1 (5 bases). The V and J ends lost 5 bases and 5 bases respectively, with 24 bases between them. CDR1 MNHNY and CDR2 SVGAGI come from the germline V gene (reference sequence). This CDR3 region has 17 residues. The CDR3 DNA sequence: TGTGCCAGCAGTCTCAACGGCGGGGGGAGAGTCTCAACTGAAGCTTTCTTT. Protein sequence: CASSLNGGGRVSTEAFF.

The J gene is TRBJ1-6, the V gene TRBV6-6, with D unresolved. Germline values: CDR1 MNHNY, CDR2 SVGAGI (reference sequence). V shed 4 bases and J shed 7 bases, with 8 bases lying between them. The CDR3 is made up of 13 amino acids. The CDR3 sequence is CASSFGLNSPLHF. The CDR3 DNA reads as TGTGCCAGCAGTTTTGGGTTAAATTCACCCCTCCACTTT.

The CDR3 loop reads CASTLGGREYNEQFF. The CDR3, as DNA: TGTGCCAGCACCCTCGGTGGGCGGGAATACAATGAGCAGTTCTTC. The gene calls are TRBV3-1 (or the pseudogene TRBV3-2) and TRBJ2-1; a possible D gene is TRBD2 (6 bases). Germline V lookup: CDR1 LGHDT, CDR2 YNNKEL (reference sequence). The CDR3 length is 15 residues. V was cut by 7 bases and J by 4 bases, with 17 bases left in between.

CDR3 region: CATSRDVQENQPQHF. As DNA, the CDR3 is TGTGCCACCAGCAGAGATGTACAAGAGAATCAGCCCCAGCATTTT. This chain connects TRBV15 to TRBJ1-5; D is undetermined. The CDR3 length is 15 residues. In germline, CDR1 is LNHNV, CDR2 YYDKDF (reference sequence). The ends were cut back, 0 bases at V and 4 bases at J, with 10 bases in the middle.

The chain employs TRBV9 and TRBJ2-3, with TRBD2 matching 10 bases. CDR3 length equals 17 residues. The V gene's germline CDR1 is SGDLS and CDR2 YYNGEE. V lost 5 bases and J lost 0; bases outside the gene matches: 9. The CDR3 DNA reads as TGTGCCAGCAGTCTTGGCGGGACTAGCGAAAGCACAGATACGCAGTATTTT. Its protein product is CASSLGGTSESTDTQYF.

The chain links TRBV30 to TRBJ1-2; tentatively, D is TRBD1 (6 bases). The CDR3 is 12 amino acids. V lost 7 bases and J lost 6, with 15 bases in between. In germline, CDR1 is GTSNPN, CDR2 SVGIG (reference sequence). The DNA for the CDR3 is TGTGCCTCGACCCCAGGGGCCCATGGCTACACCTTC. It yields the protein CASTPGAHGYTF.

This clone was picked up a small number of times. J is TRBJ2-5 and V is TRBV7-2; 12 bases map to TRBD2. Germline lookup yields CDR1 SGHTA and CDR2 FQGNSA. Trimming took 5 bases from V and 13 from J; bases not matched to a gene: 5. This CDR3 is built from 12 residues. CDR3 amino acids: CASSTTSGGLYF. The CDR3 DNA is TGTGCCAGCAGCACTACTAGCGGGGGGCTGTACTTC. The full variable domain, with the rest looked up from reference TRBV7-2 and TRBJ2-5, is GAGVSQSPSNKVTEKGKDVELRCDPISGHTALYWYRQSLGQGLEFLIYFQGNSAPDKSGLPSDRFSAERTGGSVSTLTIQRTQQEDSAVYLCASSTTSGGLYFGPGTRLLVL.

J is TRBJ2-7 and V is TRBV14, with 7 bases lining up with TRBD2. The CDR3 is made up of 15 amino acids. The ends lost 1 base at V and 2 bases at J; junction bases unmatched: 5. Per germline, CDR1 SGHDN and CDR2 FVKESK. DNA of the CDR3: TGTGCCAGCAGCCAAGGGTTGCGGGGGACCTACGAGCAGTACTTC. Protein product: CASSQGLRGTYEQYF.

The V call is TRBV19, the J call TRBJ1-5; D gene unclear. The V gene lost 0 bases and the J gene lost 3 bases, with 9 bases spanning the gap. This CDR3 has 15 residues. Per the germline V gene, CDR1 is LNHDA and CDR2 is SQIVND (reference sequence). CDR3 sequence (DNA): TGTGCCAGTAGTATAGATCTGGGCTACAATCAGCCCCAGCATTTT. Protein sequence: CASSIDLGYNQPQHF.

This clone was counted a few times. V and J are TRBV2 and TRBJ1-2; no clear D gene. The germline V gene encodes CDR1 SNHLY and CDR2 FYNNEI. V was pared by 1 base and J by 3 bases, with 9 bases between. This CDR3 is 14 amino acids long. CDR3 region: CASSEEAGYYGYTF. Here the CDR3 DNA reads TGTGCCAGCAGTGAAGAGGCGGGGTACTATGGCTACACCTTC.

The chain employs TRBV2 and TRBJ2-6, with D perhaps matching TRBD1 (6 bases). V lost 7 bases, J lost 0 bases, and 13 bases lay in between. The CDR3 loop spans 16 amino acids. Germline values: CDR1 SNHLY, CDR2 FYNNEI. The CDR3 DNA follows: TGTGCCAGCATACGAGACAGGATCTCTGGGGCCAACGTCCTGACTTTC. This gives the protein CASIRDRISGANVLTF.

The rearrangement uses TRBV5-1 and TRBJ2-1; 7 nucleotides line up with TRBD1. The CDR3 consists of 13 residues. Germline lookup yields CDR1 SGHRS and CDR2 YFSETQ. The V and J ends lost 7 bases and 2 bases, in that order; junction bases with no gene match: 3. The CDR3 here is CASGQVTYNEQFF. The CDR3 nucleotides read TGCGCCAGCGGACAGGTAACCTACAATGAGCAGTTCTTC.

The chain is built from TRBV25-1 and TRBJ2-7; D is uncertain. CDR1 is MGHDK and CDR2 is SYGVNS in the germline V gene. The CDR3 is 11 residues long. Deletions cut 5 bases from V and 5 bases from J, with 7 bases between. The CDR3 DNA reads as TGTGCCAGCAGTAATAACCACGAGCAGTACTTC. Translated, it gives CASSNNHEQYF.

This rearrangement joins TRBV7-6 to TRBJ2-3; TRBD2 aligns across 12 bases. The junction had 7 bases not matched to a gene; V was cut back by 2 bases and J by 4 bases. The CDR3 runs 17 residues. Per the germline V gene, CDR1 is SGHVS and CDR2 is FNYEAQ. The CDR3 sequence: CASSLPATSGSADTQYF. As DNA, the CDR3 is TGTGCCAGCAGCTTACCTGCGACTAGCGGGAGCGCAGATACGCAGTATTTT.

The rearrangement links TRBV7-2 to TRBJ1-5; D unresolved. V was cut by 5 bases and J by 0 bases, with 17 bases left in between. The CDR3 loop spans 17 amino acids. Looked up from germline, CDR1 is SGHTA and CDR2 is FQGNSA. The CDR3 DNA sequence: TGTGCCAGCAGCCCACGCGGCGGCAGCAATAGCAATCAGCCCCAGCATTTT. This sequence encodes CASSPRGGSNSNQPQHF. Full variable domain (missing parts from reference TRBV7-2 and TRBJ1-5): GAGVSQSPSNKVTEKGKDVELRCDPISGHTALYWYRQSLGQGLEFLIYFQGNSAPDKSGLPSDRFSAERTGGSVSTLTIQRTQQEDSAVYLCASSPRGGSNSNQPQHFGDGTRLSIL.

V gene TRBV28 combines with J gene TRBJ1-2, with D hard to call. In germline, CDR1 is MDHEN, CDR2 SYDVKM. The V gene lost 5 bases and the J gene lost 2 bases, with 21 bases spanning the gap. The CDR3 has 17 amino acids. CDR3 amino acids: CASSPASTRAANYGYTF. As DNA, the CDR3 is TGTGCCAGCAGTCCCGCCTCAACTCGAGCCGCCAACTATGGCTACACCTTC.

The chain has TRBV15 and TRBJ1-5, with unresolved D. Germline V CDR1 and CDR2: LNHNV, YYDKDF (reference sequence). This CDR3 has 16 amino acids. V lost 3 bases, J lost 3 bases, and 15 bases lay in between. The DNA of the CDR3 is TGTGCCACCAGCAGCGGGGTTGGACGGCTCAATCAGCCCCAGCATTTT. Residues: CATSSGVGRLNQPQHF.

The V and J genes are TRBV20-1 and TRBJ2-5, with D unresolved. V lost 2 bases, J lost 8 bases, and 9 bases lay in between. Germline lookup yields CDR1 DFQATT and CDR2 SNEGSKA (reference sequence). The CDR3 is made up of 11 amino acids. The CDR3 DNA reads TGCAGTGCTAGATACCCGCCCACCCAGTACTTC. This encodes CSARYPPTQYF.